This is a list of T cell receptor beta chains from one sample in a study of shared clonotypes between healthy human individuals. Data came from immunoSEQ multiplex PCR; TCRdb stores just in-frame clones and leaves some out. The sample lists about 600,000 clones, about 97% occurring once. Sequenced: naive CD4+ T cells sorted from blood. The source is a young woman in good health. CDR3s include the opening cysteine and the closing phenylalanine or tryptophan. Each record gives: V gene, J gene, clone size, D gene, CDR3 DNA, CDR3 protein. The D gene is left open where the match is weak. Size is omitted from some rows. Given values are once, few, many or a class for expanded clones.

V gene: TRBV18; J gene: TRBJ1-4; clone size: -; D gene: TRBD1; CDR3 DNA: TGTGCCAGCTCACCACGAGGGGGCTCGTCAGGCGAAAAACTGTTTTTT; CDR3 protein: CASSPRGGSSGEKLFF
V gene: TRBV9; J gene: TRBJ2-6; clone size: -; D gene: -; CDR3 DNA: TGTGCCAGCAGACGACACCCGTCGGGCTCTGGGGCCAACGTCCTGACTTTC; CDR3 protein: CASRRHPSGSGANVLTF
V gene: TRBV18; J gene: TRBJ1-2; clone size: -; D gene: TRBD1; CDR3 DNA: TGTGCCAGCTCACCACCTGCAGGGGGTTATGGCTACACCTTC; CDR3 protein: CASSPPAGGYGYTF
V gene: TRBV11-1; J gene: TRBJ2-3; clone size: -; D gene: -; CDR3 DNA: TGTGCCAGCAGCTTAGATATGGGGCCTACGCAGTATTTT; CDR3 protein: CASSLDMGPTQYF
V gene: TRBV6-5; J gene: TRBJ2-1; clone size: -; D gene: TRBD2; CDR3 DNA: TGTGCCAGCAGTTACTCGGGACTAGCGGAAATGAATGAGCAGTTCTTC; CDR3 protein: CASSYSGLAEMNEQFF
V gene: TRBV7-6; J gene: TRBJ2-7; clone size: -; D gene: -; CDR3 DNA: TGTGCCAGCAGCTTACCCATTTACGAGCAGTACTTC; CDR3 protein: CASSLPIYEQYF
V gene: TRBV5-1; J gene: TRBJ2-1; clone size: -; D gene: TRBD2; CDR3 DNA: TGCGCCAGCAGCTTGGAAGGACTAGCGAACAATGAGCAGTTCTTC; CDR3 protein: CASSLEGLANNEQFF
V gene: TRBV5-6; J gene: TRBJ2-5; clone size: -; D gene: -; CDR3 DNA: TGTGCCAGCAGCTTGCAGCAACGTGAGCAGTACTTC; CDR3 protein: CASSLQQREQYF
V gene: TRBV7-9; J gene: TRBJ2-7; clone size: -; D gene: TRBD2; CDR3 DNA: TGTGCCAGCAGCTTGGGTACCGGGACTAGCTCGCACGAGCAGTACTTC; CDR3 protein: CASSLGTGTSSHEQYF
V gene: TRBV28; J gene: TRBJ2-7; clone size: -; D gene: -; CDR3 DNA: TGTGCCAGCAGCACCAACAAGGGGCAGTACTTC; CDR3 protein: CASSTNKGQYF
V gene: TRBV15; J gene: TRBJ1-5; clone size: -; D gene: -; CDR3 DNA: TGTGCCACCAGCAGCGCGGGGGCCCACAATCAGCCCCAGCATTTT; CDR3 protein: CATSSAGAHNQPQHF
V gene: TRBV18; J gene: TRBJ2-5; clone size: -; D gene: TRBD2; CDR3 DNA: TGTGCCAGCACCGGACTAGCGGGATCAGAGACCCAGTACTTC; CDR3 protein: CASTGLAGSETQYF
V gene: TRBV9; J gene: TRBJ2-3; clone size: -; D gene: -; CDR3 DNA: TGTGCCAGCAGCGCCCTAACAGGGAGCGATACGCAGTATTTT; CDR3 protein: CASSALTGSDTQYF
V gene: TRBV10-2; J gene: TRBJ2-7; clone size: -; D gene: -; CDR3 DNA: TGCGCCAGCAGTGACCGCACTAGTGTTTCATACTACGAGCAGTACTTC; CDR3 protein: CASSDRTSVSYYEQYF
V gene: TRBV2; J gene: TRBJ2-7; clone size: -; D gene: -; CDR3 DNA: TGTGCCATCTCATTCTGGGACCCTCTCTACGAGCAGTACTTC; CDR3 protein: CAISFWDPLYEQYF
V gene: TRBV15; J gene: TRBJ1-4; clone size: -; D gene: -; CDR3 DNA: TGTGCCACCAGCAGAGCCCGGACTGAAAAACTGTTTTTT; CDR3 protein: CATSRARTEKLFF
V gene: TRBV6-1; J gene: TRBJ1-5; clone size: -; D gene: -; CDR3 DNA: TGTGCCAGCAGTCTCGTGGAGCTCGGTCAGCCCCAGCATTTT; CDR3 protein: CASSLVELGQPQHF
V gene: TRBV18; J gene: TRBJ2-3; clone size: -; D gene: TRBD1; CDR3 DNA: TGTGCCAGCTCACCACGAGAAACAGGGGACACAGATACGCAGTATTTT; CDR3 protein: CASSPRETGDTDTQYF
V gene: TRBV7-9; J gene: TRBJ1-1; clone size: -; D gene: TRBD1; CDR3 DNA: TGTGCCAGCAGCACGAAGGGACAGGGCGTTTTTACCACTGAAGCTTTCTTT; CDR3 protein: CASSTKGQGVFTTEAFF
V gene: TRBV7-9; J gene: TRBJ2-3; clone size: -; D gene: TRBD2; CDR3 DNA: TGTGCCAGCGTCGGCCTAGCGGGGAGCACAGATACGCAGTATTTT; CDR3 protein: CASVGLAGSTDTQYF
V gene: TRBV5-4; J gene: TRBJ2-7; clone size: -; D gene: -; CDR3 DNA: TGTGCCAGCAGCTTTGGGGGCAGAGGTTCCTACGAGCAGTACTTC; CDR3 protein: CASSFGGRGSYEQYF
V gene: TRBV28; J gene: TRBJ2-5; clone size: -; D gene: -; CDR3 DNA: TGTGCCAGCAGTTTAGGCGGGATGGCGGAGACCCAGTACTTC; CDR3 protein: CASSLGGMAETQYF
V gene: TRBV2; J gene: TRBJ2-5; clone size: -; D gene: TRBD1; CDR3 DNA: TGTGCCAGCACTGTGACAGGGGGCATTGAGACCCAGTACTTC; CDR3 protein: CASTVTGGIETQYF
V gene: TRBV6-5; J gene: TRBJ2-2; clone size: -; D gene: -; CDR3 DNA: TGTGCCAGCAGAAGCAAAAACACCGGGGAGCTGTTTTTT; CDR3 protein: CASRSKNTGELFF
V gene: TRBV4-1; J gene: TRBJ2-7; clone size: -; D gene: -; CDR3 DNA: TGCGCCAGCAGCCAAGAGGTGGTCCAACCCTCCTACGAGCAGTACTTC; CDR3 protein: CASSQEVVQPSYEQYF
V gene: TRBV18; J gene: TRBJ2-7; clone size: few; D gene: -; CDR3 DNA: TGTGCCAGCTCTCCGAGACTAGACGAGCAGTACTTC; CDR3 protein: CASSPRLDEQYF
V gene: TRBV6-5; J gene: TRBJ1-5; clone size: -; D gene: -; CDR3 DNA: TGTGCCACCGGAAGGGTCCCTTCGCAGCCCCAGCATTTT; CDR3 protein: CATGRVPSQPQHF
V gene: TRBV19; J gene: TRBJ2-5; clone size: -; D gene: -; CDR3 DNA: TGTGCCAGTAGTATATCGGGGGTGGAGACCCAGTACTTC; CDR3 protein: CASSISGVETQYF
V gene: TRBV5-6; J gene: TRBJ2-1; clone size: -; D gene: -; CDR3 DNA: TGTGCCAGCAGGAAAGGCGGGTACAATGAGCAGTTCTTC; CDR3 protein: CASRKGGYNEQFF
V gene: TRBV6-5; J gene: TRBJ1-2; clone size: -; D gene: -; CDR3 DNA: TGTGCCAGCAGTTACTCGCTCCAGAGAAGAGGTGGCTACACCTTC; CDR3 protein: CASSYSLQRRGGYTF
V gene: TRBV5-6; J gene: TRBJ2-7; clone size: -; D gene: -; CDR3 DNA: TGTGCCAGCAGCTCGCCCGTAGGTGCGAGTTTCTACGAGCAGTACTTC; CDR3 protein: CASSSPVGASFYEQYF
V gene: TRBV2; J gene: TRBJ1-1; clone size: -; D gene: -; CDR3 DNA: TGTGCCAGCAGTGGCCAAATAAACACTGAAGCTTTCTTT; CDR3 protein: CASSGQINTEAFF
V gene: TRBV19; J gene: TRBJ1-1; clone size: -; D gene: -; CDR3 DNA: TGTGCCAGTAGTAGCCAGGGTTTCCCCACTGAAGCTTTCTTT; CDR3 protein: CASSSQGFPTEAFF
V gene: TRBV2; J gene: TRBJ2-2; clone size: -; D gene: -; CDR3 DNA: TGTGCCAGCAGTTTAACTTTAGGGGGTGGGAACACCGGGGAGCTGTTTTTT; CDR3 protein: CASSLTLGGGNTGELFF
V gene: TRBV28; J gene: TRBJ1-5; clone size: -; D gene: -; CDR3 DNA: TGTGCCAGCAGTCCATGGACAGTGCGGAGCAATCAGCCCCAGCATTTT; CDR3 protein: CASSPWTVRSNQPQHF
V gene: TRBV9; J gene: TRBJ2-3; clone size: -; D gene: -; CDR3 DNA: TGTGCCAGCAGCCCCATCACGGATACGCAGTATTTT; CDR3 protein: CASSPITDTQYF
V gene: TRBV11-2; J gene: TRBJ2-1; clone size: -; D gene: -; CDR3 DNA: TGTGCCAGCAGCTCCCCGCCGGGAAACAATGAGCAGTTCTTC; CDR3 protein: CASSSPPGNNEQFF
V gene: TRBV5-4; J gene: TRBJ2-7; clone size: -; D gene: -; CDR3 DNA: TGTGCCAGCAGCTTGGGTACAGTCTACTCCTACGAGCAGTACTTC; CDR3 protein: CASSLGTVYSYEQYF
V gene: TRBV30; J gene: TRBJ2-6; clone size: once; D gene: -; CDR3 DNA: TGTGCCTGGAGTAGGCTAGGGGAATCTGGGGCCAACGTCCTGACTTTC; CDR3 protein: CAWSRLGESGANVLTF
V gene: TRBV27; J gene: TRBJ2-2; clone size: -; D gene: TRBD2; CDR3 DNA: TGTGCCAGCAGTTTCACCCGACTAGCGGCGAACACCGGGGAGCTGTTTTTT; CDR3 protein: CASSFTRLAANTGELFF
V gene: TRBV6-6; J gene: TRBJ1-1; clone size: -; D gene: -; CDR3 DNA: TGTGCCAGCAGTTACGGGGGGACTGAAGCTTTCTTT; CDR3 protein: CASSYGGTEAFF
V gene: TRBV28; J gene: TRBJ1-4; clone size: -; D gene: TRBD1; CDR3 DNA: TGTGCCAGCAGTTCACCGGGACAGGGTAATGAAAAACTGTTTTTT; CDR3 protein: CASSSPGQGNEKLFF
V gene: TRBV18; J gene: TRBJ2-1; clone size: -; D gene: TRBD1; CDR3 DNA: TGTGCCAGCTCACCTCAAACAGGGGGCAATGAGCAGTTCTTC; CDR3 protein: CASSPQTGGNEQFF
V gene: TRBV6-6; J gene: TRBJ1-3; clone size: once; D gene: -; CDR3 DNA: TGTGCCAGCAGTTACGGTCGCAGAAACTCTGGAAACACCATATATTTT; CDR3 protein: CASSYGRRNSGNTIYF
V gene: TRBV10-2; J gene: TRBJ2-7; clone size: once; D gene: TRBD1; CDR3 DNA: TGCGCCAGCAGAGAGGACAGGGGATTCCACGAGCAGTACTTC; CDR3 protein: CASREDRGFHEQYF
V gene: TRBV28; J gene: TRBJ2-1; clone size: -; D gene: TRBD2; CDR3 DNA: TGTGCCAGCAGTTCCTCTTCTGCGGGAGCAAGAGAGCAGTTCTTC; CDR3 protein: CASSSSSAGAREQFF
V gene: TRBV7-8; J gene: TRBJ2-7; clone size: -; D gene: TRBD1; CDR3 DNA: TGTGCCAGCAGCCTAAACAGGGGTTCCTACGAGCAGTACTTC; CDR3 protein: CASSLNRGSYEQYF
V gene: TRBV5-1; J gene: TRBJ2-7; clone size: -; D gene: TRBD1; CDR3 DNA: TGCGCCAGCAGCTTCCGACAGGGGAGGACCTACGAGCAGTACTTC; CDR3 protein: CASSFRQGRTYEQYF
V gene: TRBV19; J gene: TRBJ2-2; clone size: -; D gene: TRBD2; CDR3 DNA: TGTGCCAGTAGTATGGAATTACTAGCGGCAACCCGAGGGGAGCTGTTTTTT; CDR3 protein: CASSMELLAATRGELFF
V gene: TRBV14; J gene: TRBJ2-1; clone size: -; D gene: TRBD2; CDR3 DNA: TGTGCCAGCTCCGGGCTAGCGGGAGTGAACAATGAGCAGTTCTTC; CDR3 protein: CASSGLAGVNNEQFF
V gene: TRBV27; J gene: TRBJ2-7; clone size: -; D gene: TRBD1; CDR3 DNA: TGTGCCAGCCAAACCAGGACAGGGAATAGCGAGCAGTACTTC; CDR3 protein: CASQTRTGNSEQYF
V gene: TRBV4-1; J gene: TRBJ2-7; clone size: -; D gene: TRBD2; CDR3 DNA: TGCGCCAGCAGCCAAGATAGCCTAGCGGGAGGGTACGAGCAGTACTTC; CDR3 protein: CASSQDSLAGGYEQYF
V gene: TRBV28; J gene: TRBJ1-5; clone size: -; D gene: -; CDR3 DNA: TGTGCCAGCAGCCCCCTTGATCTGGATCAGCCCCAGCATTTT; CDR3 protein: CASSPLDLDQPQHF
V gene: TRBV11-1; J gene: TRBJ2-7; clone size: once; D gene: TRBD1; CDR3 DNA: TGTGCCAGCAGCGACCGGGACAGGCTCTACGAGCAGTACTTC; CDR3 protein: CASSDRDRLYEQYF
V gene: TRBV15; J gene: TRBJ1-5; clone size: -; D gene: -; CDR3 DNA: TGTGCCACCAGCAGAGACGCCCTCGGGGTCAGCAATCAGCCCCAGCATTTT; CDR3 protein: CATSRDALGVSNQPQHF
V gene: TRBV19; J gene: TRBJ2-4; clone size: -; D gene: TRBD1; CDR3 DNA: TGTGCCAGTAGTAGGACAGGGTTTGGTGAGGCCAAAAACATTCAGTACTTC; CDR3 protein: CASSRTGFGEAKNIQYF
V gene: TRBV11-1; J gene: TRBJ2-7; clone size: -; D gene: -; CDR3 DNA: TGTGCCAGCAGCTTACAGGGTTACGAGCAGTACTTC; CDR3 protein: CASSLQGYEQYF
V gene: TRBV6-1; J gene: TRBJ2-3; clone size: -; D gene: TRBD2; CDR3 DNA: TGTGCCAGCAGAACTAGCGGGAGCACAGATACGCAGTATTTT; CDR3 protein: CASRTSGSTDTQYF
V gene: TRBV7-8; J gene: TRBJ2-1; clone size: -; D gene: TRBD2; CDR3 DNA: TGTGCCAGCAGCTGGATTGGGGAGGGCTCCTACAATGAGCAGTTCTTC; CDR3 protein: CASSWIGEGSYNEQFF